The rows below give T cell receptor beta chains drawn from one sample of a study of blood T cell repertoires in COVID-19. The protocol was immunoSEQ multiplex PCR, while the TCRdb copy is restricted to in-frame clones and leaves out a portion. The sample contains 200,000 to 300,000 clones, 80% to 90% of which appear only once. The specimen sequenced was peripheral blood. The receptor set was obtained from a man aged 25-45 years with active or convalescent COVID-19. CDR3s include the opening cysteine and the closing phenylalanine or tryptophan. A D gene is named only where the DNA matches it firmly. Clone size is not always given. Where it is, it says once, few, many or a class for expanded clones.

J gene,V gene,D gene,clone size,CDR3 DNA,CDR3 protein
TRBJ2-2,TRBV5-1,NA,NA,TGCGCCAGCAGCTTGGCCCCCCCAGGGTCGAACACCGGGGAGCTGTTTTTT,CASSLAPPGSNTGELFF
TRBJ1-2,TRBV2,NA,once,TGTGCCAGCAGTTTATATATTGCTAACTATGGCTACACCTTC,CASSLYIANYGYTF
TRBJ1-2,TRBV28,NA,NA,TGTGCCAGCAGTCCTCCTAGAAACTATGGCTACACCTTC,CASSPPRNYGYTF
TRBJ1-2,TRBV6-5,TRBD1,NA,TGTGCCAGCAGACCCGGGGACAGTTTAGGCTACACCTTC,CASRPGDSLGYTF
TRBJ1-2,TRBV3-1/TRBV3-2,TRBD1,NA,TGTGCCAGCAGCCCCGGACAGGGGCGCTACACCTTC,CASSPGQGRYTF
TRBJ2-7,TRBV18,TRBD2,NA,TGTGCCAGCTCACCGGGACTAGGATCCTACGAGCAGTACTTC,CASSPGLGSYEQYF
TRBJ2-1,TRBV7-9,TRBD1,NA,TGTGCCAGCAGCCTAGGGACAGGGTACAATGAGCAGTTCTTC,CASSLGTGYNEQFF
TRBJ1-4,TRBV6-6,NA,few,TGTGCCAGCAGTTACGAGAGGGTGGCTAATGAAAAACTGTTTTTT,CASSYERVANEKLFF
TRBJ2-1,TRBV4-1,TRBD1,NA,TGCGCCAGCAGCCTGGGGGGACAGGGTGGGAATGAGCAGTTCTTC,CASSLGGQGGNEQFF
TRBJ1-3,TRBV3-1/TRBV3-2,NA,NA,TGTGCCAGCAGCCAAGCGAGGGAAGCTGGAAACACCATATATTTT,CASSQAREAGNTIYF
TRBJ2-7,TRBV5-5,TRBD1,NA,TGTGCCACCGTTTTTCCCGGGACAGGGGCCTACGAGCAGTACTTC,CATVFPGTGAYEQYF
TRBJ1-2,TRBV30,TRBD1,NA,TGTGCCTTGGAACCCCTCGGCCTGACAGGGCTATATGGCTACACCTTC,CALEPLGLTGLYGYTF
TRBJ1-1,TRBV28,NA,NA,TGTGCCAGCAGTTTACAACAGTCGAACACTGAAGCTTTCTTT,CASSLQQSNTEAFF
TRBJ1-1,TRBV5-1,NA,NA,TGCGCCAGCAGCGGAGGCGGCAAGGCTGGCAACACTGAAGCTTTCTTT,CASSGGGKAGNTEAFF
TRBJ1-1,TRBV27,NA,NA,TGTGCCAGCAGTTCGTTACCCGGGACACATAACACTGAAGCTTTCTTT,CASSSLPGTHNTEAFF
TRBJ2-7,TRBV2,NA,NA,TGTGCCAGCAGCCGCCCCCCACAGGGTTCCTACGAGCAGTACTTC,CASSRPPQGSYEQYF
TRBJ1-3,TRBV29-1,NA,few,TGCAGCGTTGACCCGACAGGATCTGGAAACACCATATATTTT,CSVDPTGSGNTIYF
TRBJ2-5,TRBV19,NA,NA,TGTGCCAGTAGTTCCCCCGGACTACCCCAAGAGACCCAGTACTTC,CASSSPGLPQETQYF
TRBJ2-3,TRBV19,NA,NA,TGTGCCAGTAGTAAGCAACGGTCTAGCACAGATACGCAGTATTTT,CASSKQRSSTDTQYF
TRBJ2-7,TRBV27,TRBD1,NA,TGTGCCAGCAGTTTATCGGGACAGGGGTCCTACGAGCAGTACTTC,CASSLSGQGSYEQYF
TRBJ1-2,TRBV2,TRBD1,NA,TGTGCCAGCAGTGTCAGCTTTTTGGGACAGAGACAGAGCGGCTACACCTTC,CASSVSFLGQRQSGYTF
TRBJ2-5,TRBV6-5,NA,NA,TGTGCCAGCAGTTACTCGGTGGGGCAGGAGACCCAGTACTTC,CASSYSVGQETQYF
TRBJ1-6,TRBV7-2,NA,NA,TGTGCCAGCAGCTCGCCGGGGGGTCAGAGTTGGAATTCACCCCTCCACTTT,CASSSPGGQSWNSPLHF
TRBJ1-2,TRBV7-2,TRBD1,NA,TGTGCCAGCAGCCCGGGACAGGGGGGCAACTATGGCTACACCTTC,CASSPGQGGNYGYTF
TRBJ2-3,TRBV2,NA,NA,TGTGCCAGTACTATGGGACATAACACAGATACGCAGTATTTT,CASTMGHNTDTQYF
TRBJ1-5,TRBV19,NA,NA,TGTGCCAGTACCCTCGGGACACTGAATCAGCCCCAGCATTTT,CASTLGTLNQPQHF
TRBJ2-6,TRBV6-5,NA,NA,TGTGCCAGCAGTTTATCTGGGGCCAACGTCCTGACTTTC,CASSLSGANVLTF
TRBJ2-7,TRBV29-1,TRBD1,few,TGCAGCGTGTTAGCCGGGACAGGGGGATACGAGCAGTACTTC,CSVLAGTGGYEQYF
TRBJ1-2,TRBV15,NA,NA,TGTGCCACCAGCAGAGATCTGGCTAGGCCTTCGAAGTATGGCTACACCTTC,CATSRDLARPSKYGYTF
TRBJ1-6,TRBV6-5,NA,NA,TGTGCCAGCAACAGGAAACAAGATTCACCCCTCCACTTT,CASNRKQDSPLHF
TRBJ1-2,TRBV28,TRBD1,NA,TGTGCCAGCAGTTCTCCTTCGCCCGACAGGGGCGATGGCTACACCTTC,CASSSPSPDRGDGYTF
TRBJ1-1,TRBV3-1/TRBV3-2,NA,NA,TGTGCCAGCAGCCAAAGGCTCAGGGTTGGTGGGAACACTGAAGCTTTCTTT,CASSQRLRVGGNTEAFF
TRBJ1-5,TRBV6-1,TRBD1,few,TGTGCCAGCAGTGACACAGGGGTTCAGCCCCAGCATTTT,CASSDTGVQPQHF
TRBJ1-6,TRBV5-1,TRBD1,NA,TGCGCCAGCAGCTCCGGGACAGGTTTTTCACCCCTCCACTTT,CASSSGTGFSPLHF
TRBJ2-7,TRBV2,NA,NA,TGTGCCACCACCCTCATTGCGGCAGAAGAATACGAGCAGTACTTC,CATTLIAAEEYEQYF
TRBJ2-3,TRBV2,TRBD2,NA,TGTGCCAGCACCGGGCTAGCGGGGGGAACAGATACGCAGTATTTT,CASTGLAGGTDTQYF
TRBJ2-5,TRBV7-6,TRBD1,NA,TGTGCCAGCAGGTCAGCCGGGACAGGGACACGGGAGACCCAGTACTTC,CASRSAGTGTRETQYF
TRBJ1-1,TRBV4-3,TRBD1,NA,TGCGCCAGCAGCCAACGTGGGACAGGGGGCACTGAAGCTTTCTTT,CASSQRGTGGTEAFF
TRBJ1-2,TRBV2,NA,NA,TGTGCCAGCAGTGAGGCGGGACGGCAAATCTATGGCTACACCTTC,CASSEAGRQIYGYTF
TRBJ2-3,TRBV9,NA,NA,TGTGCCAGCAGCGTAGCTGGGGCCTCAGATACGCAGTATTTT,CASSVAGASDTQYF
TRBJ2-1,TRBV7-8,TRBD2,once,TGTGCCAGCAGCAACGGACTAGCCTCCAATGAGCAGTTCTTC,CASSNGLASNEQFF
TRBJ2-5,TRBV12-3/TRBV12-4,NA,NA,TGTGCCAGCAGTTTTAGGGGGCAAGAGACCCAGTACTTC,CASSFRGQETQYF
TRBJ2-7,TRBV5-1,NA,few,TGCGCCAGCAGCTCGGCAGCAGGGACTTCTTCAGGCGAGCAGTACTTC,CASSSAAGTSSGEQYF
TRBJ2-1,TRBV5-1,TRBD2,once,TGCGCCAGCAGCTTGCCCGGACTAGCGGGGGCCCAGGGCAATGAGCAGTTCTTC,CASSLPGLAGAQGNEQFF
TRBJ1-2,TRBV7-8,NA,NA,TGTGCCAGCAGCTTAGTTAGCCTTCCGAAGAACTATGGCTACACCTTC,CASSLVSLPKNYGYTF
TRBJ2-5,TRBV12-5,NA,NA,TGTGCTAGTGGGATCGACAGCCCGGTGGAGACCCAGTACTTC,CASGIDSPVETQYF
TRBJ1-5,TRBV19,TRBD1,once,TGTGCCAGTAGTCTGGGGACAGGGGCAAATCAGCCCCAGCATTTT,CASSLGTGANQPQHF